Sequencing of this T cell receptor (beta chain) was carried out in a study of blood T cell repertoires in COVID-19. Looking at the study overall: Researchers got acute and convalescent COVID-19 samples from the United States, Italy and Spain. In each case, the material was cDNA or gDNA derived from T cells, B-cell-depleted T cells, or PBMCs.

The CDR3 extends over 15 amino acids. The J segment lost 5 bases and the V segment lost 5 bases, leaving 8 bases of the junction unmatched. Per the germline V gene, CDR1 is SGHTA and CDR2 is FQGNSA. Method: immunoSEQ multiplex PCR; TCRdb's copy keeps in-frame clones and lacks some. The data contain 140,000 to 150,000 clones, approximately 84% of them seen just once; the ten biggest clones take up 35% to 45%. This receptor was obtained from a human donor in a cohort sampled during active COVID-19. The V gene is TRBV7-2, the J gene TRBJ1-5, with 8 nucleotides matching TRBD1. Input material: peripheral blood. Written as DNA, the CDR3 is TGTGCCAGCAGCAACAGAGCAGGGGGCGATCAGCCCCAGCATTTT. This codes for CASSNRAGGDQPQHF.